This T cell receptor beta chain was documented in a study of blood T cell repertoires in COVID-19. Sequencing used immunoSEQ multiplex PCR; TCRdb keeps in-frame clones, though not all of them. The repertoire holds around 300,000 clones, with about 86% as singletons. There are 15 residues in the CDR3. The junction had 0 bases not matched to a gene; V was cut back by 0 bases and J by 4 bases. The germline gives CDR1 MNHEY, CDR2 SMNVEV (reference sequence). The chain employs TRBV27 and TRBJ2-5; 12 nucleotides agree with TRBD2. Source material: peripheral blood. The origin of this receptor is a woman in her twenties or thirties who had recovered from COVID-19. The CDR3 is CASSLSGLAGETQYF. Written as DNA, the CDR3 is TGTGCCAGCAGTTTATCGGGACTAGCGGGAGAGACCCAGTACTTC.